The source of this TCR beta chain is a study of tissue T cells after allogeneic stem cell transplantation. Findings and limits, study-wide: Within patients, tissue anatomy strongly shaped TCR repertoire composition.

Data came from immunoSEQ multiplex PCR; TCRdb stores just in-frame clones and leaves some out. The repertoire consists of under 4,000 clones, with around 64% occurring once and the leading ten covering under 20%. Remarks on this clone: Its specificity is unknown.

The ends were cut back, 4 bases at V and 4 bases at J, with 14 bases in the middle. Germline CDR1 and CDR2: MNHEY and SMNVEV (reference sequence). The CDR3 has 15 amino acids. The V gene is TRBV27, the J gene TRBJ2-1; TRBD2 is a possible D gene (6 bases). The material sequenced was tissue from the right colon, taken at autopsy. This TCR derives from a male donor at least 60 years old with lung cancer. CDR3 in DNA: TGTGCCAGCAGTTCACGGGAGTTGGGATACAATGAGCAGTTCTTC. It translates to CASSSRELGYNEQFF.